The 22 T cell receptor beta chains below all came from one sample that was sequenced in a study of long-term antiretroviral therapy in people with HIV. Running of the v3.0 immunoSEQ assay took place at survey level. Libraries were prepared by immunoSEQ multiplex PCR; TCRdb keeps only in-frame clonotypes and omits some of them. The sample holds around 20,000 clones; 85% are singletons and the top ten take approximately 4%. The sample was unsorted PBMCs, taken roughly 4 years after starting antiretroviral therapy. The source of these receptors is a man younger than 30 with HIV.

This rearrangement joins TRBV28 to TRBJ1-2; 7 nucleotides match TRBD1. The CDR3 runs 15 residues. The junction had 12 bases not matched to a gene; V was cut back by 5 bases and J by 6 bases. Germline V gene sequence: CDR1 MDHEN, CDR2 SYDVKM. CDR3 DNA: TGTGCCAGCAGTCAGGGGACAGCCTATGTGAATGGCTACACCTTC. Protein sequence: CASSQGTAYVNGYTF.

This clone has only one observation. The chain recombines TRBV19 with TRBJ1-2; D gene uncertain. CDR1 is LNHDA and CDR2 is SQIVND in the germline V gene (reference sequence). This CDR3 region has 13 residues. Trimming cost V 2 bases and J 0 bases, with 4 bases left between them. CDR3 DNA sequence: TGTGCCAGTAGTATACAGACTAACTATGGCTACACCTTC. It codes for CASSIQTNYGYTF. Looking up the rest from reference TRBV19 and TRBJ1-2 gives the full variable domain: DGGITQSPKYLFRKEGQNVTLSCEQNLNHDAMYWYRQDPGQGLRLIYYSQIVNDFQKGDIAEGYSVSREKKESFPLTVTSAQKNPTAFYLCASSIQTNYGYTFGSGTRLTVV.

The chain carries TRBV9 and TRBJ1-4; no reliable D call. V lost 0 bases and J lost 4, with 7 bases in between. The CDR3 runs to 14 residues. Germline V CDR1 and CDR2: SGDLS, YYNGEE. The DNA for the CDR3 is TGTGCCAGCAGCGTAGGGTCAGGTAATGAAAAACTGTTTTTT. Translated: CASSVGSGNEKLFF.

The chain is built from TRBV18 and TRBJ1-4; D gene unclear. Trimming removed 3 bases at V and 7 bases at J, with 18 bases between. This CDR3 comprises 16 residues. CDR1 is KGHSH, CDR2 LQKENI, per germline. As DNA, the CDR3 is TGTGCCAGCTCACCGTGGGGTTCATCTGAGGGTGAAAAACTGTTTTTT. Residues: CASSPWGSSEGEKLFF. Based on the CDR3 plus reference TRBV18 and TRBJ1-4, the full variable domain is NAGVMQNPRHLVRRRGQEARLRCSPMKGHSHVYWYRQLPEEGLKFMVYLQKENIIDESGMPKERFSAEFPKEGPSILRIQQVVRGDSAAYFCASSPWGSSEGEKLFFGSGTQLSVL.

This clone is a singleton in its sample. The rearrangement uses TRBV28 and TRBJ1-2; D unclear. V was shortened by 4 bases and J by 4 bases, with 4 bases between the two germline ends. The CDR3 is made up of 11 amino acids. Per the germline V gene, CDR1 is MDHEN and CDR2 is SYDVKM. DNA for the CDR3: TGTGCCAGCAGTTCTATCTATGGCTACACCTTC. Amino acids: CASSSIYGYTF.

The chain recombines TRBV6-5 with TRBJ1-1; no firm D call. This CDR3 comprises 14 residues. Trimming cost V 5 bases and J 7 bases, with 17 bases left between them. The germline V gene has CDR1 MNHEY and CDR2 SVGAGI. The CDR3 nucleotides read TGTGCCAGCAGTGAGGGATCCCCGGGGAGTGAAGCTTTCTTT. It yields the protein CASSEGSPGSEAFF.

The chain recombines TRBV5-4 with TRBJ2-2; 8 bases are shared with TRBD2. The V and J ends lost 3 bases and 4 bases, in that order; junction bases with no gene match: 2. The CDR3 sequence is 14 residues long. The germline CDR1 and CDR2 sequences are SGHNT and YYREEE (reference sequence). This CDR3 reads CASSYAGGTGELFF. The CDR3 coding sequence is TGTGCCAGCAGCTACGCGGGGGGCACCGGGGAGCTGTTTTTT.

The CDR3 spells CASSIIPGGIEQFF. The CDR3 coding sequence is TGTGCCAGTAGTATAATTCCAGGGGGGATTGAGCAGTTCTTC. The chain carries TRBV19 and TRBJ2-1; D perhaps matches TRBD1 (7 bases). The ends were cut back, 2 bases at V and 9 bases at J, with 14 bases in the middle. CDR1 LNHDA and CDR2 SQIVND come from the germline V gene (reference sequence). The CDR3 runs to 14 residues.

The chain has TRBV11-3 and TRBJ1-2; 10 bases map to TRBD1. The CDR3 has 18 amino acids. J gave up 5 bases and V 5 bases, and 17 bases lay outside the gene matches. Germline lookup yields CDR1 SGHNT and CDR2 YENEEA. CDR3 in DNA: TGTGCCAGCAGCCCACCCGGTCCGGGACAGGGGTCCCCTTATGGCTACACCTTC. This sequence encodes CASSPPGPGQGSPYGYTF.

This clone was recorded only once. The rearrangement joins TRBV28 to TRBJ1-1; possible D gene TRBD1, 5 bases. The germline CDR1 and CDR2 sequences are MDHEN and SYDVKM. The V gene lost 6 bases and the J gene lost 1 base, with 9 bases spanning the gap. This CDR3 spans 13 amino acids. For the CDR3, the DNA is TGTGCCAGCAGGGCGGACAAGAACACTGAAGCTTTCTTT. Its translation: CASRADKNTEAFF.

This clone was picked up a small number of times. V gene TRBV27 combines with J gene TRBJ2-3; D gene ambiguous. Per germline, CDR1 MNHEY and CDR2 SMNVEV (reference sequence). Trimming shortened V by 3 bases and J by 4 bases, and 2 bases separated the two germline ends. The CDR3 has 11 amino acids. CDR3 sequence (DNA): TGTGCCAGCAGTTTTGCAGATACGCAGTATTTT. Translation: CASSFADTQYF.

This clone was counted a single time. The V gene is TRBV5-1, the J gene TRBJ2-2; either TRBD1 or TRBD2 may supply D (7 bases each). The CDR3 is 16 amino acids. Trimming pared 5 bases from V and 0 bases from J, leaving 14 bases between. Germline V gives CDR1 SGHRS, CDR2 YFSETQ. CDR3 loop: CASRSGTDANTGELFF. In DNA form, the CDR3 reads TGCGCCAGCAGGAGCGGGACAGACGCGAACACCGGGGAGCTGTTTTTT.

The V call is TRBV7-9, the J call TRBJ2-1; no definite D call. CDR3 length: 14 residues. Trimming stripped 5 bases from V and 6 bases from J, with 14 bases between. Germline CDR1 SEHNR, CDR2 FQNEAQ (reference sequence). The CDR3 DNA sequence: TGTGCCAGCAGCCCCCCAGGTGGGCGCAATGAGCAGTTCTTC. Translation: CASSPPGGRNEQFF.

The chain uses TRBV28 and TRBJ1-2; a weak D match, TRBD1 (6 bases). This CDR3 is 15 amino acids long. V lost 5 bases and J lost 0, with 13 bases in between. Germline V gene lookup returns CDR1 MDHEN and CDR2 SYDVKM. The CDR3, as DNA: TGTGCCAGCAGTCCGGGGGGGGCAACTAACTATGGCTACACCTTC. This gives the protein CASSPGGATNYGYTF.

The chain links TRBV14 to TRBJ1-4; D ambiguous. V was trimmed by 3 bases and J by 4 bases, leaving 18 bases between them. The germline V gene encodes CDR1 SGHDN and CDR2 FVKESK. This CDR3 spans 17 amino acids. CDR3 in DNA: TGTGCCAGCAGCCAGACGTGGAGGCCTCCCTTTAATGAAAAACTGTTTTTT. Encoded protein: CASSQTWRPPFNEKLFF.

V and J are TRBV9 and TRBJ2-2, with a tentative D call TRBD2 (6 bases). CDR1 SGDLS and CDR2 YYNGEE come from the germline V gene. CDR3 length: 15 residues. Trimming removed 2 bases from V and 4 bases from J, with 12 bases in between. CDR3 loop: CASSVGGAGTGELFF. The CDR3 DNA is TGTGCCAGCAGCGTTGGCGGGGCGGGCACCGGGGAGCTGTTTTTT. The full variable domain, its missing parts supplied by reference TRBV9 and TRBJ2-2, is DSGVTQTPKHLITATGQRVTLRCSPRSGDLSVYWYQQSLDQGLQFLIQYYNGEERAKGNILERFSAQQFPDLHSELNLSSLELGDSALYFCASSVGGAGTGELFFGEGSRLTVL.

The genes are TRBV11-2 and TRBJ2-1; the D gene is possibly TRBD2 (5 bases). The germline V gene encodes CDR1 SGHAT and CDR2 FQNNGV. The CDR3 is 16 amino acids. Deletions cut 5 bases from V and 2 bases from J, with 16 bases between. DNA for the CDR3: TGTGCCAGCAGCCTTGATCCGGGAAGGCCCTACAATGAGCAGTTCTTC. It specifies CASSLDPGRPYNEQFF.

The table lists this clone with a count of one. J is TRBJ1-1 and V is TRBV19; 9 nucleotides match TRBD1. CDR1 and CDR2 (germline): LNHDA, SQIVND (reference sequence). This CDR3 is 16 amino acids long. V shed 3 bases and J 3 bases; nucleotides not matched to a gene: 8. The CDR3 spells CASSIWTGEGDTEAFF. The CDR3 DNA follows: TGTGCCAGTAGTATCTGGACAGGGGAGGGGGACACTGAAGCTTTCTTT.

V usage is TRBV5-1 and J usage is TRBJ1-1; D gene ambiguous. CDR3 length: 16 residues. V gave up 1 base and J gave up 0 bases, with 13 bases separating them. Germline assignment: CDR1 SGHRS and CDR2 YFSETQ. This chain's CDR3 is CASSLYGIDMNTEAFF. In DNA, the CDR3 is TGCGCCAGCAGCTTGTACGGAATTGATATGAACACTGAAGCTTTCTTT.

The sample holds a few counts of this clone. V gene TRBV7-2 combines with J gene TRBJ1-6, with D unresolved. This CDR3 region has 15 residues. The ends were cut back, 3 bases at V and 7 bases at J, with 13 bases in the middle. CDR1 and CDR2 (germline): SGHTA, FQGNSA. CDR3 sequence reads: CASSLNPGANSPLHF. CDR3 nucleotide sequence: TGTGCCAGCAGCTTGAATCCGGGCGCAAATTCACCCCTCCACTTT.

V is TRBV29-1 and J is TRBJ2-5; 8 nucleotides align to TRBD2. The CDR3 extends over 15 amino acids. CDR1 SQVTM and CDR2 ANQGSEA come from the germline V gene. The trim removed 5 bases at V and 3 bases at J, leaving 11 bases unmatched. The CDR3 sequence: CSVSRSGGGKETQYF. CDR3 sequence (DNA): TGCAGCGTTAGTCGGAGCGGGGGAGGCAAAGAGACCCAGTACTTC. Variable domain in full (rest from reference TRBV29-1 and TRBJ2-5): SAVISQKPSRDICQRGTSLTIQCQVDSQVTMMFWYRQQPGQSLTLIATANQGSEATYESGFVIDKFPISRPNLTFSTLTVSNMSPEDSSIYLCSVSRSGGGKETQYFGPGTRLLVL.

In nucleotides, the CDR3 is TGTGCCAGTAGTGAGGGGGCAGTCTACGAGCAGTACTTC. This translates into CASSEGAVYEQYF. The V call is TRBV19, the J call TRBJ2-7, with 7 bases identical to TRBD1. The CDR3 length is 13 residues. V dropped 5 bases and J dropped 3; count of bases not matched to a gene: 4. Germline V gene sequence: CDR1 LNHDA, CDR2 SQIVND (reference sequence).